Below, one T cell receptor (beta chain) is given with its context. This clonotype was counted a few times. It lacks a known antigen. No base qualities exist here, and no much larger clone lies one base off it. CDR1 and CDR2, looked up from the germline V gene, are LGHNA and YSLEER. V and J are truncated by 2 bases and 6 bases respectively, leaving an intervening sequence of 13 bases. The CDR3 covers 14 residues, taking in both the cysteine and the phenylalanine. Only the CDR3 DNA is retained, 42 bases long and in frame from the first base. The sample is drawn from a study of molecular identifiers for immune sequencing clone quantification (dated by TCRdb to 2016 to 2018). Turning to the overall study: For a replicate experiment, RNA from about 20,000 or 100,000 naive CD8 T cells was divided into five aliquots, of which four were sequenced. This methods study benchmarked molecular-identifier clustering-based TCR repertoire sequencing (MIDCIRS) and TCR RNA copy counting, using CD8 T cells to do so. Here is what the overall study found, with its caveats: Modeling indicated about 3 TCR RNA copies recovered per cell, compared with roughly 10 by digital PCR, which implies a capture efficiency of 25% to 35%. The naive libraries included spiked-in Jurkat TCR RNA (roughly ten copies' worth), and this Jurkat TCR RNA is not part of the donor repertoire. Identical TCR molecules sharing a barcode could cause highly expanded clone sizes to be underestimated. Spiked-in Jurkat TCR RNA equal to a single cell's worth was reported to be detectable even within 1,200,000 naive CD8 T cells. In CMV-specific effector cells, clones with more than 20 RNA copies contained over 99% of molecules, whereas in naive cells such clones contained under 1% of molecules. When barcode sub-clustering was not used, chimeric consensus sequences inflated TCR diversity, with chimeras reaching as high as 47%.

Preparation of the library involved PCR. Sequencing used a NextSeq 500. Bulk TCR libraries were prepared as previously described, using TCR primers listed in Table S5. Total RNA was purified with the Qiagen AllPrep DNA/RNA kit. Before analysis, reads from multiple sequencing runs of one library were combined. The authors' pipeline ran thus. Only reads with exact TCR constant sequence were kept, trimmed to 150 nt, and grouped by their 12-nt molecular barcodes. Within each barcode group, reads were sub-clustered at a 15% Levenshtein threshold, and quality-weighted consensus sequences were built per RNA molecule. Non-functional sequences were filtered out, along with any lower-count sequence sitting one edit away from another sequence. Based on fitting two negative binomial distributions, any barcode sub-cluster with under 20% of the maximum read count was discarded. TCRdb reanalyzed the raw reads on its own, using fastp at Q25 for trimming and MiXCR for clone calling, and kept in-frame beta chains. Rows matching on CDR3 protein sequence are summarized as one entry with the most common DNA and genes. The V and J calls, along with clone size, are taken from TCRdb and not from the paper's own processing. This sample comprises about 510,000 distinct CDR3 sequences, under 30% of them detected only once. The biggest ten clones account for roughly 0.79% of the sample.

Libraries of naive CD8 T cells were built from anywhere between about 17,000 and 1,000,000 sorted cells, with 10%, 30% or 50% of the purified RNA used. Naive CD8 T cells were FACS-sorted as CD8+CD4-CCR7+CD45RA+ on a BD FACSAria II into RLT Plus buffer. Ten to eleven TCR copies' worth of Jurkat RNA were spiked into about 20,000-1,100,000 naive CD8 T cell samples to test detection sensitivity. Enrichment of CD8 T cells was performed with RosetteSep CD8+ T Cell Enrichment Cocktail and Ficoll-Paque, after which ACK red cell lysis was carried out. The chain was built from TRBV4-3 and TRBJ1-1, and TRBD1 may be the D gene, going by 5 matching bases. This TCR derives from a human donor in good health. Some libraries in this study had Jurkat cell RNA spiked in. What was sequenced was naive CD8+ T cells from blood, with Jurkat cell RNA spiked in. The cell subset or site tag for this specimen amounts to: FACS-sorted CD8+CD4-CCR7+CD45RA+ naive T cells. CDR3 sequence: CASSQRGGDAEAFF. The base sequence is TGCGCCAGCAGCCAAAGGGGCGGGGACGCTGAAGCTTTCTTT.